The TCR beta chain described here comes from a study of cytomegalovirus exposure and HLA in healthy donors. The overall study: Among 150 million to 200 million T cells, an earlier analysis found 117 million unique TCR beta sequences.

The V segment lost 2 bases and the J segment 3 bases; nucleotides outside the gene matches: 2. Germline V gives CDR1 SGHRS, CDR2 YFSETQ. The CDR3 length is 16 residues. PCR involved 60 Vbeta and 13 Jbeta primers. Profiling relied on immunoSEQ multiplex PCR, and the TCRdb table lists in-frame clones only, not all of them. The specimen's table records roughly 72,000 clones. Note on this clone: The antigen remains undetermined.

General study results and limits: Earlier analysis yielded a pattern in which most TCR beta V segments were productive about 90% or about 30% of the time.

This chain connects TRBV5-1 to TRBJ2-3, with 14 nucleotides matching TRBD2. Input material: PBMCs. This sequence was found in a man aged 18 to 30 in good health and CMV-seropositive. This chain's CDR3 is CASSLGTSGGTDTQYF. The CDR3, as DNA: TGCGCCAGCAGCTTAGGGACTAGCGGGGGAACAGATACGCAGTATTTT.